Listed here is a single T cell receptor (beta chain). The entry originates in a study of OX40 agonist ivuxolimab in advanced cancers. Study context: The patients received agonistic anti-OX40 (CD134) antibody ivuxolimab. Prior therapy, whether anti-PD-1, anti-PD-L1 or anti-CTLA-4, was allowed, and approximately 37% had some.

Libraries were prepared by immunoSEQ multiplex PCR; TCRdb keeps only in-frame clonotypes and omits some of them. The repertoire has about 110,000 clones, roughly 90% of them found once; the top ten carry 0.25% to 0.3%. This CDR3 has 11 residues. Germline V gene lookup returns CDR1 LNHDA and CDR2 SQIVND (reference sequence). V lost 3 bases and J 8 bases, leaving 7 bases between the germline ends. The starting material was CD4+ or CD8+ T cells sorted from blood, obtained in a trial of the OX40 agonist ivuxolimab. The receptor's source is an adult with an advanced solid tumor such as melanoma, head and neck, liver or kidney cancer. The chain uses TRBV19 and TRBJ1-2; D unclear. The CDR3 region is CASSIRVGYTF. CDR3 bases: TGTGCCAGTAGTATCCGCGTCGGCTACACCTTC.